In its sample, the clone carrying this TCR beta chain was seen a few times. Its antigen is unknown. The entry originates in a study of blood T cells in healthy people across ages. Study-level points and caveats: The lack of PBMC sorting stopped any conclusive naive versus antigen-experienced comparison. Across the age range, TCR beta diversity per million T cells fell in a roughly linear way.

V was pared by 5 bases and J by 3 bases, with 20 bases between. The germline V gene encodes CDR1 MDHEN and CDR2 SYDVKM. There are 16 residues in the CDR3. A second PCR, run for about 7 to 11 cycles, used a sample-barcoded 5' primer plus a J-beta primer mix. Each cDNA was tagged by a template-switch adaptor containing 12 random nucleotides. TCRdb ran MiXCR on the 5' RACE reads and lists one entry per CDR3 protein. The repertoire holds about 840,000 distinct CDR3 sequences, with about 29% as singletons. These sequences were also reported in another study, on T cells of mothers and their children. Per that paper: The extracted RNA was employed in its entirety for cDNA synthesis, at 1.5 ug per 15 ul.

The receptor was isolated from a middle-aged woman in good health. The sample consisted of blood. The V gene is TRBV28, the J gene TRBJ2-7; D unclear. Here the CDR3 DNA reads TGTGCCAGCAGTCCTTATGCCTCCATTGGGGACTACGAGCAGTACTTC. As protein: CASSPYASIGDYEQYF.